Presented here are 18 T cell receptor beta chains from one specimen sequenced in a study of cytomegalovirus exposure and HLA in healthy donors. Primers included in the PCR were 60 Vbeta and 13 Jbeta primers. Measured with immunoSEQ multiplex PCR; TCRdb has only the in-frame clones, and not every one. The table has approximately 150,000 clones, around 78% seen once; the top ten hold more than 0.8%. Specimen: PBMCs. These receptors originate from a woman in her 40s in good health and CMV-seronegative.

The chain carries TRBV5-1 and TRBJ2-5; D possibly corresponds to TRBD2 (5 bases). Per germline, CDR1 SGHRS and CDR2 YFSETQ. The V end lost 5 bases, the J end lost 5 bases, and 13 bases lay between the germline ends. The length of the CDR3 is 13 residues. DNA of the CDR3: TGCGCCAGCAGAGAGAACACGGGGGAGACCCAGTACTTC. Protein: CASRENTGETQYF.

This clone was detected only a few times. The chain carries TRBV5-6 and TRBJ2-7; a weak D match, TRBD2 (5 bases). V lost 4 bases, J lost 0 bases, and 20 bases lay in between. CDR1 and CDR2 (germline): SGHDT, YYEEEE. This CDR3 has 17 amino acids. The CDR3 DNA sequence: TGTGCCAGCAGCCTGGAAAGTCCAAGCGGACCCTCCTACGAGCAGTACTTC. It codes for CASSLESPSGPSYEQYF.

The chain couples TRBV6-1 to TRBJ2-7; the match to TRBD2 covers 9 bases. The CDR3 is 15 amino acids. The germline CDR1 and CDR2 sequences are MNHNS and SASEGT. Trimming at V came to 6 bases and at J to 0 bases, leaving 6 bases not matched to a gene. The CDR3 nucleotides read TGTGCCAGCAGCCCTAGCGGGATGATCTCCTACGAGCAGTACTTC. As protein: CASSPSGMISYEQYF.

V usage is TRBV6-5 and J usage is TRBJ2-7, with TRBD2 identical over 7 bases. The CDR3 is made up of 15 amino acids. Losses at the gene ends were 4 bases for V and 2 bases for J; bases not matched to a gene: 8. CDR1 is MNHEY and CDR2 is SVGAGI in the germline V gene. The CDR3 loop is CASSSDPSGPYEQYF. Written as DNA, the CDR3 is TGTGCCAGCAGTTCCGACCCTAGCGGACCCTACGAGCAGTACTTC.

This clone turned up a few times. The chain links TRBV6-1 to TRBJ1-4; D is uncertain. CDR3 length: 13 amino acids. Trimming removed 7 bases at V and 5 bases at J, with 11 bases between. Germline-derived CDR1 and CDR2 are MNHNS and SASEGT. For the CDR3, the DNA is TGTGCCAGCACCCAACAGAGAAATGAAAAACTGTTTTTT. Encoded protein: CASTQQRNEKLFF.

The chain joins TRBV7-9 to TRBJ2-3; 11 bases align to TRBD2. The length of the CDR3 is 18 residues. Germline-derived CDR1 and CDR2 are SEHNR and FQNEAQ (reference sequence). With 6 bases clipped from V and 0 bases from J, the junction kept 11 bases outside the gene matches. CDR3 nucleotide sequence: TGTGCCAGCAGGTCACCGGGACTAGCGGTTCCTAGCACAGATACGCAGTATTTT. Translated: CASRSPGLAVPSTDTQYF.

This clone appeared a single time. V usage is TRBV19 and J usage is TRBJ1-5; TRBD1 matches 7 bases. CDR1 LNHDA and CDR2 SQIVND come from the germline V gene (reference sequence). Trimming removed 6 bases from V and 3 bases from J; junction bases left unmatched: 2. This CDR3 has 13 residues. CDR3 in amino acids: CASSGTVNQPQHF. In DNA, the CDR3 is TGTGCCAGTAGCGGGACAGTCAATCAGCCCCAGCATTTT.

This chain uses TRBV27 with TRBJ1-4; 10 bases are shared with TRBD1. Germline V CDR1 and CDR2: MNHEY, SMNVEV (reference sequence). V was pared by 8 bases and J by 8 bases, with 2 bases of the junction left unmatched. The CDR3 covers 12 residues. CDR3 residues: CASGTGEEKLFF. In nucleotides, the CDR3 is TGTGCCAGCGGGACAGGGGAGGAAAAACTGTTTTTT. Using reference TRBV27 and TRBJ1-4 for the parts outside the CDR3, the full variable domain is EAQVTQNPRYLITVTGKKLTVTCSQNMNHEYMSWYRQDPGLGLRQIYYSMNVEVTDKGDVPEGYKVSRKEKRNFPLILESPSPNQTSLYFCASGTGEEKLFFGSGTQLSVL.

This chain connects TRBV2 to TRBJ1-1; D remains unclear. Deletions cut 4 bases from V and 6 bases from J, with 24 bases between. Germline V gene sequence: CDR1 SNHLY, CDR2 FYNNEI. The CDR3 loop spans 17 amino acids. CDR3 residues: CASSGLLHGQMVSEAFF. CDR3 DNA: TGTGCCAGCAGTGGCCTGCTTCATGGGCAAATGGTCTCTGAAGCTTTCTTT. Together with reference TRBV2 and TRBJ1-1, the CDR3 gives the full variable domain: EPEVTQTPSHQVTQMGQEVILRCVPISNHLYFYWYRQILGQKVEFLVSFYNNEISEKSEIFDDQFSVERPDGSNFTLKIRSTKLEDSAMYFCASSGLLHGQMVSEAFFGQGTRLTVV.

CDR3 DNA sequence: TGCGCCAGCAGCTTGCCGGCGGGAGGGGCCGGGGAGCTGTTTTTT. Its translation is CASSLPAGGAGELFF. The rearrangement links TRBV5-1 to TRBJ2-2; 9 bases fit TRBD2. After removal of 1 base from V and 6 bases from J, the junction contained 4 bases not matched to a gene. This CDR3 is 15 amino acids long. Germline CDR1 is SGHRS and CDR2 is YFSETQ.

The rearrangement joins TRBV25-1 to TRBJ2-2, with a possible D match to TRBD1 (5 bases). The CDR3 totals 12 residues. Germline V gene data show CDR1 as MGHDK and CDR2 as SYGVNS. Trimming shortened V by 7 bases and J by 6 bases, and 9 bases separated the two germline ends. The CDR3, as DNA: TGTGCCAGCACCACAGGCCCCGGGGAGCTGTTTTTT. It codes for CASTTGPGELFF.

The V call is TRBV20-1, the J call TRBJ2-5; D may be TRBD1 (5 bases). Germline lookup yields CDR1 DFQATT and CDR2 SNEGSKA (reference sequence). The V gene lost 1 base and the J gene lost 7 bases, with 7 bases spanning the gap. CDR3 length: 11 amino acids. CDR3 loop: CSARGQGTQYF. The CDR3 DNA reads TGCAGTGCTAGAGGCCAGGGGACCCAGTACTTC.

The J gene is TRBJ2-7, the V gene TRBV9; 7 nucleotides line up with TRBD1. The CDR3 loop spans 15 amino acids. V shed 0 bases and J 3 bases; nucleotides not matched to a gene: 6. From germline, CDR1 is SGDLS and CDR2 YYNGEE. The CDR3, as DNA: TGTGCCAGCAGCGTAGAGGGGGCATCAAACTACGAGCAGTACTTC. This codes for CASSVEGASNYEQYF.

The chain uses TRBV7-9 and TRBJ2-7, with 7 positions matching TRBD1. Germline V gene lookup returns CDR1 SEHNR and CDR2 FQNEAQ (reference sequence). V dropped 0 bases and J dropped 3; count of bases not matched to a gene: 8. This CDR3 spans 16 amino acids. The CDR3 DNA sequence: TGTGCCAGCAGCTTAGCGCTGGGACAGAGATTCTACGAGCAGTACTTC. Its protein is CASSLALGQRFYEQYF.

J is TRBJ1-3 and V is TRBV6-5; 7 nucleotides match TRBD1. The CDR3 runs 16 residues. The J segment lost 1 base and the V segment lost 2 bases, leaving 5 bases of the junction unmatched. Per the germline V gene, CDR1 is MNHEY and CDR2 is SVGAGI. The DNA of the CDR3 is TGTGCCAGCAGTTACCGTGCAGGGGGTTCTGGAAACACCATATATTTT. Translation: CASSYRAGGSGNTIYF.

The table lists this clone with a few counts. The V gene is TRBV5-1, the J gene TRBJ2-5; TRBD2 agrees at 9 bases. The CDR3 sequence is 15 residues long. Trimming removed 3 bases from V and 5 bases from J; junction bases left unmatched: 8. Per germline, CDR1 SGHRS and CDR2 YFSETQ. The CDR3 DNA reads TGCGCCAGCAGCTCAAGGACTAGCGATACGGAGACCCAGTACTTC. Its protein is CASSSRTSDTETQYF.

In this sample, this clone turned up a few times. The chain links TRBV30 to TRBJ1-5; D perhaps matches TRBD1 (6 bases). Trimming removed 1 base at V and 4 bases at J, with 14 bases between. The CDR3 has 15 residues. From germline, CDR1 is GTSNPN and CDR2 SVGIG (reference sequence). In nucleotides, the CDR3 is TGTGCCTGGAGTGGTTCCGGGACACCTAATCAGCCCCAGCATTTT. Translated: CAWSGSGTPNQPQHF.

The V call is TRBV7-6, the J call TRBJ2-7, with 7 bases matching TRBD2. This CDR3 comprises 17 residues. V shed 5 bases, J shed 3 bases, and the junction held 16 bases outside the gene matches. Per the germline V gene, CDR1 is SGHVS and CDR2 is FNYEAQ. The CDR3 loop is CASSADGEGLFDYEQYF. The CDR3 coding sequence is TGTGCCAGCAGCGCCGACGGGGAGGGGTTATTTGACTACGAGCAGTACTTC. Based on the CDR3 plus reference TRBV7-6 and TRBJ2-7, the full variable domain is GAGVSQSPRYKVTKRGQDVALRCDPISGHVSLYWYRQALGQGPEFLTYFNYEAQQDKSGLPNDRFSAERPEGSISTLTIQRTEQRDSAMYRCASSADGEGLFDYEQYFGPGTRLTVT.